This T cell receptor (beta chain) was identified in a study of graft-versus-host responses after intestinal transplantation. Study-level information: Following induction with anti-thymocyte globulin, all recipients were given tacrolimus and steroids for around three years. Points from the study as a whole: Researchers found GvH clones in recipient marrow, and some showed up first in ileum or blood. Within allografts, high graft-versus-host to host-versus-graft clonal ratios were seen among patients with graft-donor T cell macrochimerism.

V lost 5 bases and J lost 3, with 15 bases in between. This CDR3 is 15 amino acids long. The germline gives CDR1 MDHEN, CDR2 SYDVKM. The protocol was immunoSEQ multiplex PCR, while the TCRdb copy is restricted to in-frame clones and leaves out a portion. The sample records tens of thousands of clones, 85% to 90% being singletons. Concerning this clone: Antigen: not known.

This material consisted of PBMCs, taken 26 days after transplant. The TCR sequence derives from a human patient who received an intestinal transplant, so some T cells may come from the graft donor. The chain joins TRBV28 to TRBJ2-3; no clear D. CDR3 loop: CASSMLVSGTDTQYF. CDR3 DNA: TGTGCCAGCAGTATGCTAGTCTCCGGAACAGATACGCAGTATTTT.